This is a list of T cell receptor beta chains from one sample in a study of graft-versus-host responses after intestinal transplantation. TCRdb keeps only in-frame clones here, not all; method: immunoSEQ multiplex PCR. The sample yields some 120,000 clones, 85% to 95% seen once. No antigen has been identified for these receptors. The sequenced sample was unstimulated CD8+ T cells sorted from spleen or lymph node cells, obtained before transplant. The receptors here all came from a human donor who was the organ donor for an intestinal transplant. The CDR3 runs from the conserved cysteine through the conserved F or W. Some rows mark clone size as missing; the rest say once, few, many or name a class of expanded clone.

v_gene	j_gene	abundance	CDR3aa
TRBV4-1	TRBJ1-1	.	CASSQNRGGEAFF
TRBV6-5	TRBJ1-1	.	CASSEESRRAFF
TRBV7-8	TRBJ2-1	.	CASSLAGASYNEQFF
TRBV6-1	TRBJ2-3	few	CASSEVGGIKDTQYF
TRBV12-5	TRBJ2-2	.	CASGFSGTGGTGELFF
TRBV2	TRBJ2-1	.	CASSSLGTSSSYNEQFF
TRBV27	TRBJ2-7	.	CASSLSKRGPYEQYF
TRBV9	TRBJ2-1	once	CASSVSSGTSSYNEQFF
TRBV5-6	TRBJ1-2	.	CASSFEGSGYTF
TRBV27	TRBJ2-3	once	CATEGMGVTDTQYF
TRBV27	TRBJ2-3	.	CASSPGGPDTQYF
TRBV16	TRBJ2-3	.	CASSQSGLVPDTQYF
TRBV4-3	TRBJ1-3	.	CASSHPGQGTGNTIYF
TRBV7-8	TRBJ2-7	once	CASRDTISGSSYEQYF
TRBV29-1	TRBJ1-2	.	CSVEPGTSNYGYTF
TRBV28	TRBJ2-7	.	CASSFRGGPIHHEQYF
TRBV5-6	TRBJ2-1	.	CASSLGLLYNEQFF
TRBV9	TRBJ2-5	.	CASSPLRGAQETQYF
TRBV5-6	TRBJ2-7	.	CASSDGTAYEQYF
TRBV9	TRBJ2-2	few	CASSVVEGYKTGELFF
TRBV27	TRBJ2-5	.	CASRGTGGVETQYF
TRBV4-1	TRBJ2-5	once	CASSQEPRGTVYQETQYF
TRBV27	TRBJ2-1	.	CASSFIGLSYNEQFF
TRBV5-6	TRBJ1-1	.	CASSLFVNTEAFF
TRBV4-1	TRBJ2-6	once	CASSLWTTVTQRSGANVLTF
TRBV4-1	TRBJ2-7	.	CASSQETGYEQYF
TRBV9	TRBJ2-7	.	CASSVGAISYEQYF
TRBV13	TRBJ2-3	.	CASSQDSSARYF
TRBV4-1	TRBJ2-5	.	CASSRGFQETQYF
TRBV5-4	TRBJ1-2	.	CASSPGYGYTF
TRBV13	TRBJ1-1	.	CASSFQSMNTEAFF
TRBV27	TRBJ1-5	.	CASSTGRRQPQHF
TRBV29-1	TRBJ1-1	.	CSADRVTEAFF
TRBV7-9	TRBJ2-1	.	CASSFGINEQFF
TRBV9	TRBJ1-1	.	CASSPYIGVMNTEAFF
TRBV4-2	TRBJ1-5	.	CASSQAGGSNQPQHF
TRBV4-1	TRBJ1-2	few	CASSPWPAGRGYTF
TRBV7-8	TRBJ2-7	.	CASSLGGTGFEQYF
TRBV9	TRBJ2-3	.	CASSVPISGVGPDTQYF
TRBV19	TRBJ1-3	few	CASVNTIYF
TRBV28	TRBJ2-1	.	CASSFGDNEQFF
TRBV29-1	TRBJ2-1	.	CSVEPGTSGREQFF
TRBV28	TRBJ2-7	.	CASSRWLASSYEQYF
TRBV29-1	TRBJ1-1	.	CSAPYRGEAFF
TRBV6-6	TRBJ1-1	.	CASSYRGQGFVEAFF
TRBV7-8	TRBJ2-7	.	CASSSNPGQIISHEQYF
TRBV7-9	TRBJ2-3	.	CASSHGQGTDTQYF
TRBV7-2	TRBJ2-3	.	CAQEGRRTDTQYF
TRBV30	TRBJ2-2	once	CAWSVRRPGAGELFF
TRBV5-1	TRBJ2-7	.	CASSWAGEQYF
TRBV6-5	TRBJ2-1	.	CASSYSGREGDEQFF
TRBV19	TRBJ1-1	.	CASSPRGQINTEAFF
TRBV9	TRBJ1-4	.	CASSVGAVATNEKLFF
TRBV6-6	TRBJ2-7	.	CASSYSLAAYEQYF
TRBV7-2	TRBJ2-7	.	CASSSSSTPPLSYEQYF
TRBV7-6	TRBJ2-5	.	CASSRLAGPETQYF
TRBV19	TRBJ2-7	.	CASSSRAEQYF
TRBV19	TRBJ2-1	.	CATSGLAGSYNEQFF
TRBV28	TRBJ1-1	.	CASSPAMTGRTEAFF
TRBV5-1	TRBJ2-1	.	CASSLAPSSYNEQFF